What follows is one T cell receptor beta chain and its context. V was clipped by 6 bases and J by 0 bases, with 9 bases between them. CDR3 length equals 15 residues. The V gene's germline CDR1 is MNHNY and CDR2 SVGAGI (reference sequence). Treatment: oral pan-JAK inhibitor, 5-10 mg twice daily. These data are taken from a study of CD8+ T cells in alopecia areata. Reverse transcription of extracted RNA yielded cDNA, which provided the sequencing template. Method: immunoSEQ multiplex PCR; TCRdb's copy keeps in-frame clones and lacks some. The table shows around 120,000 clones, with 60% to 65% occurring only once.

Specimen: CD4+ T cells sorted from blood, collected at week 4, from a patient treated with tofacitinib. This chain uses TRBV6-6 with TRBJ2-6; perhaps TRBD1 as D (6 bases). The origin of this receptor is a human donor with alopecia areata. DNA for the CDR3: TGTGCCAGCAGCCAGGACAGCTCTGGGGCCAACGTCCTGACTTTC. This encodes CASSQDSSGANVLTF.